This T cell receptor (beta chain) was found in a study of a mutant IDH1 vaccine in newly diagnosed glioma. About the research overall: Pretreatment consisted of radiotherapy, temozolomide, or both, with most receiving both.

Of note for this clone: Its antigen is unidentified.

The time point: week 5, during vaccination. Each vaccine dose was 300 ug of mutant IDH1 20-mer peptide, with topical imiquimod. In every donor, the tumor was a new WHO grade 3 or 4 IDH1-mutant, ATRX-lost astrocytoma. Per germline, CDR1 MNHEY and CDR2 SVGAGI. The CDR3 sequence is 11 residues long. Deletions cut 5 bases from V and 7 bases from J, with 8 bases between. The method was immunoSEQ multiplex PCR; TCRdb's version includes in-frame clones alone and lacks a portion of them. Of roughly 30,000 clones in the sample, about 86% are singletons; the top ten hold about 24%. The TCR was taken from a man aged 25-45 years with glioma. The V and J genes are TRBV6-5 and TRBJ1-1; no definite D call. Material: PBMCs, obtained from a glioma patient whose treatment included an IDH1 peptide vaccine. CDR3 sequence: CASSGRIEAFF. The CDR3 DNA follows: TGTGCCAGCAGTGGACGGATTGAAGCTTTCTTT.